This TCR beta chain comes out of a study of cytomegalovirus exposure and HLA in healthy donors. PCR was performed using 60 Vbeta and 13 Jbeta primers. Only in-frame clones appear in the TCRdb table, and some are missing; sequencing was by immunoSEQ multiplex PCR. The sample consists of nearly 200,000 clones, 82% of them appearing once. This clone was picked up one time. The V gene lost 0 bases and the J gene lost 0 bases, with 9 bases spanning the gap. This CDR3 spans 16 amino acids. Germline lookup yields CDR1 MNHEY and CDR2 SVGAGI. The V and J genes are TRBV6-5 and TRBJ1-3; no clear D gene. The sequencing input was PBMCs. The receptor was isolated from a boy aged 2 to 9 in good health and CMV-seronegative. The CDR3 spells CASSYSGLYSGNTIYF. CDR3 in DNA: TGTGCCAGCAGTTACTCGGGCCTTTACTCTGGAAACACCATATATTTT.